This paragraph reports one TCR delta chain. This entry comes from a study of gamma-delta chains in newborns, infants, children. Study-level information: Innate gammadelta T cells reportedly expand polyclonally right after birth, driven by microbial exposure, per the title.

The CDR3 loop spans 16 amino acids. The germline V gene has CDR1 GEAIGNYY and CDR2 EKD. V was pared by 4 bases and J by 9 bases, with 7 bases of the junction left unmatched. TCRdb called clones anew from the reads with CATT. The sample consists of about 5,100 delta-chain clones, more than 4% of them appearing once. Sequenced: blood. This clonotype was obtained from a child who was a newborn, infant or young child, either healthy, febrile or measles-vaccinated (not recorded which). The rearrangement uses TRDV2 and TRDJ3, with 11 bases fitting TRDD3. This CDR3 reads CACEPLGDTGTRQMFF. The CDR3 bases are TGTGCCTGTGAACCGCTGGGGGATACCGGCACCCGACAGATGTTTTTC.